This T cell receptor (beta chain) emerged from a study of OX40 agonist ivuxolimab in advanced cancers. Study details: Mean age approximately 59 years, range about 20 to 79; roughly 82% male.

Researchers took blood at baseline, on cycle 4 day 1, and on cycle 7 day 1. The length of the CDR3 is 14 residues. This clone was seen once. Its antigen is unidentified. Some clones are missing from TCRdb's copy, which holds only in-frame ones; the method was immunoSEQ multiplex PCR. The data show 42,000 or so clones, 75% to 90% seen once. Whole-study results and caveats: More expanded clones were seen, on average, in CD8+ T cells than in CD4+.

The V call is TRBV21-1, the J call TRBJ1-2. TRBV21-1 is described as a pseudogene. The sequencing here drew on CD4+ or CD8+ T cells sorted from blood, taken in a trial of the OX40 agonist ivuxolimab. The TCR sequence derives from an adult with an advanced solid tumor such as melanoma, head and neck, liver or kidney cancer. This CDR3 reads CASSKVKGLYGYTF. In DNA, the CDR3 is TGTGCCAGCAGCAAAGTAAAAGGCCTCTATGGCTACACCTTC.